The rows below give T cell receptor beta chains drawn from one sample of a study of blood T cell repertoires in COVID-19. Method: immunoSEQ multiplex PCR; TCRdb's copy keeps in-frame clones and lacks some. This sample has about 99,000 clones, with about 90% found just once. Material: peripheral blood. All receptors derive from a human donor in a cohort sampled during active COVID-19. CDR3s leave out the opening cysteine and the closing phenylalanine or tryptophan. Each record gives: V gene, CDR3 protein.

TRBV9 ASSDRDNQETQY
TRBV2 ASSNRGRNNQPQH
TRBV11-3 ASSLGTSGRTDTQY
TRBV3-1/TRBV3-2 ASSQGRVTGGSFGYT
TRBV10-2 ASMIAGGAGELF
TRBV28 ASKTTTGQTEAF
TRBV6-5 ASSYEGAGGYT
TRBV9 ASSPGTSGRGGTDTQY
TRBV5-1 ASTSDSYGYT
TRBV2 ASRGQGARTDTQY
TRBV6-1 ASSEDLGQLYNYGYT
TRBV6-5 ASSYSGGGGADTQY
TRBV18 ASSSTPGIAEAF
TRBV5-1 ASNEGAGDYEQY
TRBV11-2 ASSLVGTSGIGGTGELF
TRBV27 ASSLNSANQPQH
TRBV4-1 ASSQDRGLSPWSSYNEQF
TRBV5-1 ASSLETSSYDTQY
TRBV6-2/TRBV6-3 ASSYVGRVGEQY
TRBV6-1 ASSEPQGYLRTGELF
TRBV28 ASSLGPQGLNSPLH
TRBV28 ASSPGTSGYEQY
TRBV3-1/TRBV3-2 ASSQAGNYGYT
TRBV7-2 ASSPGEWELF
TRBV14 ASSQDRRGGHQPQH
TRBV28 ASSLWSQDYEQY
TRBV4-1 ASSHPAWNRTLMNTEAF
TRBV2 ASSESERTASF
TRBV7-3 ASSLEAGGYT